This section outlines one TCR beta chain sequence together with its context. Its specificity is not known. The data belong to a study of T cells after yellow fever vaccination. Findings of the study overall: Reappearance after the booster was observed for most primary-vaccination clones (about 95% CD4, roughly 88% CD8).

Template switching with 5'RACE generated the TCR cDNA and added a universal primer site and UMIs. TCRdb fed the 5' RACE reads into MiXCR, producing one record per CDR3 protein. The data show around 350,000 distinct CDR3 sequences, around 10% seen once. The germline V and J ends were trimmed by 7 bases and 6 bases, with 14 bases remaining between them. This CDR3 contains 13 residues. Germline CDR1 is SEHNR and CDR2 is FQNEAQ (reference sequence). The receptor was isolated from a man in his late teens or twenties who received the YFV17D yellow fever vaccine. The chain recombines TRBV7-9 with TRBJ2-3, with D tentatively TRBD1 (6 bases). Source: PBMCs, taken on the day of the first yellow fever vaccination. The CDR3 DNA reads TGTGCCAGCACTCTGGACAGTATCGATACGCAGTATTTT. Translation: CASTLDSIDTQYF.